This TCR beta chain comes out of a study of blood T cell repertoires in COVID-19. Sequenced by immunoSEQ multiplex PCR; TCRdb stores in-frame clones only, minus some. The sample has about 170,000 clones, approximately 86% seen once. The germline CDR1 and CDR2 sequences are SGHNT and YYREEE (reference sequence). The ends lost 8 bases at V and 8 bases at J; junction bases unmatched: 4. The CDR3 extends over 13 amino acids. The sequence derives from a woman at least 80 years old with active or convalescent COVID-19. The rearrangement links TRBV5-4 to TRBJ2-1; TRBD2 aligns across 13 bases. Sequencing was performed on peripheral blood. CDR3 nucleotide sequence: TGTGCCAGGGGGACTAGCGGGAAGCATGAGCAGTTCTTC. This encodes CARGTSGKHEQFF.